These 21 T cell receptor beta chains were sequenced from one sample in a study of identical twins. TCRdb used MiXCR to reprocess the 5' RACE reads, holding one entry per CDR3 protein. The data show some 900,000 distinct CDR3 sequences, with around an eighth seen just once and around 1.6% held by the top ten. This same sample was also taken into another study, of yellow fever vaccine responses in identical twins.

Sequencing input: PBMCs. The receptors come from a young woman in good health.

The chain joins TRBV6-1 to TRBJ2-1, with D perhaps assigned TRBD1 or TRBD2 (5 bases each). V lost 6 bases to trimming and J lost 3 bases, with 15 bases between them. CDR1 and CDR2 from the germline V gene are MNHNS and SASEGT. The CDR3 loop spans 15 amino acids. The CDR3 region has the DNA TGTGCCAGCAGCTGGGACGCCCAGAGCTACAATGAGCAGTTCTTC. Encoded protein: CASSWDAQSYNEQFF.

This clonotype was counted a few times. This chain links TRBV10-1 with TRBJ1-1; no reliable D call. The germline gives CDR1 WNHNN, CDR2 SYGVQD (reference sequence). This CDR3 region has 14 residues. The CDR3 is CDFTGLHMNTEAFF. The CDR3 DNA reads TGCGACTTTACCGGGTTACATATGAACACTGAAGCTTTCTTT.

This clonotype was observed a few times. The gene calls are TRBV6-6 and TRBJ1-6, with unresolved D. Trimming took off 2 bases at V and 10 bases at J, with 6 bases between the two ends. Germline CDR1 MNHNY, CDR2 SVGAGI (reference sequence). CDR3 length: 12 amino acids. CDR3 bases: TGTGCCAGCAGTTACCCCCTCTCACCCCTCCACTTT. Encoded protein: CASSYPLSPLHF.

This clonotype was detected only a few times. The CDR3 is CASSGRIANYNEQFF. The CDR3 region has the DNA TGTGCCAGCAGCGGTAGGATAGCGAACTACAATGAGCAGTTCTTC. This chain links TRBV7-8 with TRBJ2-1, with D tentatively TRBD2 (5 bases). The CDR3 has 15 residues. Trimming pared 5 bases from V and 3 bases from J, leaving 14 bases between. CDR1 is SGHVS, CDR2 FQNEAQ, per germline.

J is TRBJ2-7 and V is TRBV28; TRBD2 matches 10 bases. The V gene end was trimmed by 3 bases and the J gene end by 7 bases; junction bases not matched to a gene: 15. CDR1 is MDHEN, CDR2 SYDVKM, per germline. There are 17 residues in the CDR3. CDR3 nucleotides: TGTGCCAGCAGTTTGGAGCGGGGGGGTATCTCTTTTAGGGAGCAGTACGTC. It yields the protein CASSLERGGISFREQYV.

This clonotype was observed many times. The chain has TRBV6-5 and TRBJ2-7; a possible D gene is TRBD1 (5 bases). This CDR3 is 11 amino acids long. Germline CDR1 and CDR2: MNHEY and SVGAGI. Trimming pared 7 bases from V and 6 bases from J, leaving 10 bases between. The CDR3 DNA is TGTGCCAGCACCCAGGGCGGCGAGCAGTACTTC. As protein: CASTQGGEQYF.

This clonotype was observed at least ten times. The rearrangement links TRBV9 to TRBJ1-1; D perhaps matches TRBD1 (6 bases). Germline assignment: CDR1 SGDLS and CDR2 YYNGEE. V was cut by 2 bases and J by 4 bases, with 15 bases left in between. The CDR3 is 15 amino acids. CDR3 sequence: CASSVFQGSTTEAFF. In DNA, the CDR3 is TGTGCCAGCAGCGTGTTTCAGGGGTCGACCACTGAAGCTTTCTTT.

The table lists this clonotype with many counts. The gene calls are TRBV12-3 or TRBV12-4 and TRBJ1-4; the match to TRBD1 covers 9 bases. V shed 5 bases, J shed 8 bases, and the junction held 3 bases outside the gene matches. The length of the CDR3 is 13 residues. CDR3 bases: TGTGCCAGCAGTCCGGGACAGGGAGAAAAACTGTTTTTT. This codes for CASSPGQGEKLFF.

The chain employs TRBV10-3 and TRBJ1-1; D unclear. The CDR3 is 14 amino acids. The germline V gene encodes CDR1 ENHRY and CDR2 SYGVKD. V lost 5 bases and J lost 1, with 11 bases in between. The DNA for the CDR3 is TGTGCCATCAGTTCTTTGGCAGGGAACACTGAAGCTTTCTTT. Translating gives CAISSLAGNTEAFF.

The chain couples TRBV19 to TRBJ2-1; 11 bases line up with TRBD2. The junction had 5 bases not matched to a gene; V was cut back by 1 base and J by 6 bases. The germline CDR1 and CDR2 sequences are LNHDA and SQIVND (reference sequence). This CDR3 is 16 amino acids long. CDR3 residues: CASSIASSGGLNEQFF. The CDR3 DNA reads TGTGCCAGTAGTATAGCCTCTAGCGGGGGGCTCAATGAGCAGTTCTTC.

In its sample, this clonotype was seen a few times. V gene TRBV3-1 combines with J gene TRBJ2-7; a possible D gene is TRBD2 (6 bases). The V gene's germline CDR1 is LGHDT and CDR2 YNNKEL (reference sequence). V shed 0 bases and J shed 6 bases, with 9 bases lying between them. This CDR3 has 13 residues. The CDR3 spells CASSQDGGSEQYV. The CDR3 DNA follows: TGTGCCAGCAGCCAAGATGGAGGGTCCGAGCAGTACGTC.

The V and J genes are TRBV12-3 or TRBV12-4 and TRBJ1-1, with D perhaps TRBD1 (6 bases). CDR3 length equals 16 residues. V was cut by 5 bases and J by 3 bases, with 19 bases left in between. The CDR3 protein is CASSPARVQGDTEAFF. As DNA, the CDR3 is TGTGCCAGCAGTCCAGCCAGAGTACAGGGCGACACTGAAGCTTTCTTT.

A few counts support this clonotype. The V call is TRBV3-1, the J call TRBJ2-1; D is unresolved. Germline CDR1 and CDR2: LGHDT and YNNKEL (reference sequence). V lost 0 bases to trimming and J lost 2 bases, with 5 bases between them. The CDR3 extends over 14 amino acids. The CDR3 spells CASSQEMPYNEQFF. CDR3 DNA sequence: TGTGCCAGCAGCCAAGAGATGCCCTACAATGAGCAGTTCTTC.

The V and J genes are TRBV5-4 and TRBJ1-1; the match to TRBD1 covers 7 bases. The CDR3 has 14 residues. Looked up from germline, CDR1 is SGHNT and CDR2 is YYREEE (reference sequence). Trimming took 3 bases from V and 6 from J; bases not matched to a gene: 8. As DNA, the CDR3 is TGTGCCAGCAGCTCCTCCGACAGGGATCCTGAAGCTTTCTTT. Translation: CASSSSDRDPEAFF.

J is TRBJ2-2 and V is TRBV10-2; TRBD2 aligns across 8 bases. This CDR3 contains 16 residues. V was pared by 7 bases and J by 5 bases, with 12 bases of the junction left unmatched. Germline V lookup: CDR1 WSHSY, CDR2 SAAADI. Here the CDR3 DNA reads TGCGCCAGCATGGATCGTAAGCGGGGGAAAACCGGGGAGCTGTTTTTT. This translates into CASMDRKRGKTGELFF.

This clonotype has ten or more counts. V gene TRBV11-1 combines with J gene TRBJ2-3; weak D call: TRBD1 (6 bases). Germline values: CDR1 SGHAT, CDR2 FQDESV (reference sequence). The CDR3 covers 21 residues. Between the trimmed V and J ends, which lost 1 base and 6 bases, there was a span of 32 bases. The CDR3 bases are TGTGCCAGCAGCTTAGACCGATTAAGTCGAAACAGGGAAGTACGTGGTGATACGCAGTATTTT. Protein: CASSLDRLSRNREVRGDTQYF. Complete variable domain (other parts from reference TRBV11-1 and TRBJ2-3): EAEVAQSPRYKITEKSQAVAFWCDPISGHATLYWYRQILGQGPELLVQFQDESVVDDSQLPKDRFSAERLKGVDSTLKIQPAELGDSAMYLCASSLDRLSRNREVRGDTQYFGPGTRLTVL.

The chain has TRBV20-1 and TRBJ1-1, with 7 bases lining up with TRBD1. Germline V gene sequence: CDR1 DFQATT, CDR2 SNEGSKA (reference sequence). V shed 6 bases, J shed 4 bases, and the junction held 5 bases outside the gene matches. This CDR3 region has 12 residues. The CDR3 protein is CSATGWGTEAFF. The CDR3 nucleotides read TGCAGTGCGACAGGGTGGGGCACTGAAGCTTTCTTT.

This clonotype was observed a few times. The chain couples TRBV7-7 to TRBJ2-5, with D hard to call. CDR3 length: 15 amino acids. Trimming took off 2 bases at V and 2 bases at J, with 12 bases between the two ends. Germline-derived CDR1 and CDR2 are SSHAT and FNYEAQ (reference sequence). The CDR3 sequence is CASSLIPMEQETQYF. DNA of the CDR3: TGTGCCAGCAGCTTAATCCCCATGGAACAAGAGACCCAGTACTTC.

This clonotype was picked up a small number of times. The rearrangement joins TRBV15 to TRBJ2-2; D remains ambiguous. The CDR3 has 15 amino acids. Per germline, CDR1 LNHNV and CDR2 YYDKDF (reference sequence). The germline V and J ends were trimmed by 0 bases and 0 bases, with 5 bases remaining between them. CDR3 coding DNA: TGTGCCACCAGCAGAGATCGGTCGAACACCGGGGAGCTGTTTTTT. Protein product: CATSRDRSNTGELFF.

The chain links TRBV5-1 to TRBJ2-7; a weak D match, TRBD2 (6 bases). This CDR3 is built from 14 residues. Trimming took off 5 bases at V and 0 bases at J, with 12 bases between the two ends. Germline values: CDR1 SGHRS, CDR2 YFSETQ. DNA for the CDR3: TGCGCCAGCAGTACGGGAGTGATCTCCTACGAGCAGTACTTC. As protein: CASSTGVISYEQYF.

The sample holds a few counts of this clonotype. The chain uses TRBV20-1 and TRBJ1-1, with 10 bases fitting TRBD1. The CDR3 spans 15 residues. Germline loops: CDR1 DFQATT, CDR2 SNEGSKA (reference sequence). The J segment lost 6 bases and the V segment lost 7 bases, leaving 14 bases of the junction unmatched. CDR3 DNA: TGCAGTGTGGGGGAGACAGGGGGCCTTAGCCCTGAAGCTTTCTTT. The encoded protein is CSVGETGGLSPEAFF.